This TCR beta chain emerged from a study of T cell responses to AZD1222 COVID-19 vaccine. Study conclusions and caveats: After the peak T cell response, and only then, were repertoires sampled.

This clone has only a few counts. Its antigen is undetermined. The repertoire was sequenced with immunoSEQ multiplex PCR; TCRdb's copy has only in-frame clones and lacks some. There are more than 150,000 clones in the sample; 85% to 90% occur only once, and roughly 27% lies in the top ten. From germline, CDR1 is MDHEN and CDR2 SYDVKM. The CDR3 runs to 13 residues. With 5 bases removed from V and 6 bases from J, the gap between germline ends came to 13 bases. This clonotype originated in an adult who received the AZD1222 COVID-19 vaccine. J is TRBJ1-2 and V is TRBV28; D is ambiguous. Sequencing was performed on peripheral blood, taken 28 days after the second AZD1222 dose. The CDR3 is CASSMSNQNGYTF. The CDR3 DNA follows: TGTGCCAGCAGTATGTCCAACCAAAATGGCTACACCTTC.